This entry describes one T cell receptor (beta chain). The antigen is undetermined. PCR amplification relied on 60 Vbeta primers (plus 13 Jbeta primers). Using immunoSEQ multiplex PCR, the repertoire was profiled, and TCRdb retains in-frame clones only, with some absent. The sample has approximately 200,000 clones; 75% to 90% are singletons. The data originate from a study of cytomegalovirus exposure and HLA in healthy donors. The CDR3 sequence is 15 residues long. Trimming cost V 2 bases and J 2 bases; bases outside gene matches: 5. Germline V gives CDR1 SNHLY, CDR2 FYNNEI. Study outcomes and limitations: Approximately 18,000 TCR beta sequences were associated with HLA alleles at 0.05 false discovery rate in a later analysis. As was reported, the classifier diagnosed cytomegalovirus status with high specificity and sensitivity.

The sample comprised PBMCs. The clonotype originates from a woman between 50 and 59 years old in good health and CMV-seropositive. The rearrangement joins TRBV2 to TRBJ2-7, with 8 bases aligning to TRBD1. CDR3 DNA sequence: TGTGCCAGCAGTGAACCGGGACAGGCGACCTACGAGCAGTACTTC. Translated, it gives CASSEPGQATYEQYF.